These T cell receptor beta chains were read from a single sample in a study of T-cell memory formation after mild COVID-19. TCRdb fed the 5' RACE reads into MiXCR, producing one record per CDR3 protein. This repertoire shows some 50,000 distinct CDR3 sequences, 12% found once; its top ten account for approximately 25%. Sequencing was done on a sample of PBMCs or a T cell subset sorted from them (not recorded which). Receptors originate from a man younger than 35 who had mild COVID-19 (a few samples of this study predate the infection). Cell type and time point are not known. CDR3s include the opening cysteine and the closing phenylalanine or tryptophan. A D gene is named only where the DNA matches it firmly.

cdr3_length,d_call,j_call,v_call,cdr3_aa
16,NA,TRBJ2-6,TRBV12-3/TRBV12-4,CASSFRGITGANVLTF
14,NA,TRBJ2-5,TRBV19,CASRGRGWQETQYF
16,TRBD2,TRBJ2-1,TRBV10-3,CAISELAGGPINEQFF
12,NA,TRBJ2-1,TRBV3-1,CASSQGGGEQFF
16,NA,TRBJ2-5,TRBV11-2,CASSRPSTSLEETQYF
15,NA,TRBJ2-7,TRBV7-6,CASSLGSGGLYEQYF
14,NA,TRBJ1-5,TRBV6-6,CASSYSGGRQPQHF
10,NA,TRBJ1-1,TRBV23-1,CARLGGMAFF
10,NA,TRBJ2-1,TRBV20-1,CSPGTAVQFF
15,NA,TRBJ1-2,TRBV3-1,CASSQVGSSNYGYTF
15,NA,TRBJ2-5,TRBV5-1,CASSTNRDYQETQYF
14,TRBD2,TRBJ2-3,TRBV7-9,CAGLAGGSTDTQYF
14,NA,TRBJ2-5,TRBV5-1,CASSLGRGAETQYF
15,NA,TRBJ1-1,TRBV6-4,CASSDSIERVGEAFF
15,NA,TRBJ2-1,TRBV11-2,CASSLGGTHYNEQFF
11,NA,TRBJ1-6,TRBV12-3/TRBV12-4,CASSLNSPLHF
13,NA,TRBJ1-3,TRBV20-1,CSAWGSSGNTIYF
13,NA,TRBJ2-1,TRBV6-5,CASSPTADREQFF
15,NA,TRBJ2-3,TRBV11-2,CASSFSGRSTDTQYF
13,TRBD1,TRBJ1-6,TRBV6-5,CASKGQGNSPLHF
16,TRBD1,TRBJ2-5,TRBV4-2,CASSPTPGTDQETQYF
15,NA,TRBJ1-1,TRBV5-1,CASRPIGRSQTEAFF
11,NA,TRBJ2-7,TRBV20-1,CSALDSYEQYF
14,NA,TRBJ1-1,TRBV6-5,CASSYEGRNTEAFF
14,NA,TRBJ1-1,TRBV11-2,CASSLDRRGPRAFF
17,NA,TRBJ1-3,TRBV5-1,CASRPTLDGLSGNTIYF
16,NA,TRBJ2-1,TRBV20-1,CSAPPLPAGGYNEQFF
17,TRBD2,TRBJ2-1,TRBV5-1,CASSLALIAGGYNEQFF
14,NA,TRBJ1-5,TRBV20-1,CSVHMSNSNQPQHF
13,NA,TRBJ1-2,TRBV28,CASSLTYLYGYTF
13,NA,TRBJ1-1,TRBV5-1,CASSDQGGTEAFF
12,NA,TRBJ1-2,TRBV6-6,CASTNSDYGYTF
15,NA,TRBJ1-1,TRBV7-3,CASSLSAGGNTEAFF
12,TRBD2,TRBJ2-1,TRBV9,CASSAGGNEQFF
14,NA,TRBJ1-1,TRBV6-5,CASSYRRPGTEAFF
13,NA,TRBJ1-1,TRBV7-9,CASSLYRAGEAFF
16,NA,TRBJ2-1,TRBV4-3,CASSQTPQGTYNEQFF
18,TRBD1,TRBJ1-5,TRBV5-6,CASSLRGEMTGRNQPQHF
13,NA,TRBJ1-1,TRBV6-4,CAISDRDNTEAFF
14,TRBD1,TRBJ2-7,TRBV12-3/TRBV12-4,CASSTGTGFYEQYF
16,NA,TRBJ2-3,TRBV7-2,CASSLARDRYTDTQYF
13,NA,TRBJ2-3,TRBV5-4,CASSWRGGETQYF
14,NA,TRBJ1-1,TRBV5-6,CASKNWGENTEAFF
12,NA,TRBJ2-3,TRBV12-3/TRBV12-4,CASSQGAYTQYF
14,TRBD1,TRBJ1-1,TRBV5-1,CASSLRTGGTEAFF
14,NA,TRBJ2-5,TRBV6-2/TRBV6-3,CASSWPGSWETQYF
12,NA,TRBJ1-4,TRBV6-5,CASSSGGEKLFF
12,NA,TRBJ2-5,TRBV20-1,CSARDFKETQYF
13,NA,TRBJ2-3,TRBV20-1,CSANRGGTDTQYF
15,NA,TRBJ2-3,TRBV7-6,CASSFSNRGRDTQYF
16,NA,TRBJ2-3,TRBV10-3,CAISGTGSVIVDTQYF
13,NA,TRBJ2-7,TRBV11-2,CASSPTGGYEQYF
21,TRBD1,TRBJ2-3,TRBV12-3/TRBV12-4,CASSFGVWGRGHGGRTDTQYF
15,NA,TRBJ1-1,TRBV28,CASSFFTVPNTEAFF
13,NA,TRBJ1-2,TRBV27,CASSLGLRDGYTF
16,TRBD2,TRBJ2-4,TRBV4-2,CASSRTSGGAENIQYF
14,NA,TRBJ2-7,TRBV7-2,CASSPPSVPYEQYF
14,NA,TRBJ2-2,TRBV7-9,CASSGVDGTGELFF
16,NA,TRBJ2-1,TRBV4-3,CASSQEVTVPYNEQFF